These 19 T cell receptor beta chains were all obtained from the same sample, sequenced in a study of blood T cell repertoires in COVID-19. Profiling relied on immunoSEQ multiplex PCR, and the TCRdb table lists in-frame clones only, not all of them. The sample yields 350,000 or so clones, about 90% seen once. The sample taken for sequencing was PBMCs or T cells enriched from blood (not recorded which). All receptors derive from a woman aged 25 to 39 who had recovered from COVID-19.

The gene calls are TRBV27 and TRBJ1-4; perhaps TRBD1 as D (5 bases). Per the germline V gene, CDR1 is MNHEY and CDR2 is SMNVEV (reference sequence). This CDR3 region has 13 residues. V was shortened by 3 bases and J by 8 bases, with 10 bases between the two germline ends. Here the CDR3 reads CASSFRGREKLFF. The CDR3 coding sequence is TGTGCCAGCAGTTTTAGGGGCAGGGAAAAACTGTTTTTT.

Comment on this clone: Other DNA sequences in the sample encode the same CDR3. The chain carries TRBV10-3 and TRBJ1-4; 7 positions match TRBD1. V lost 2 bases to trimming and J lost 4 bases; unmatched junction nucleotides: 1. This CDR3 contains 14 residues. Per germline, CDR1 ENHRY and CDR2 SYGVKD. The CDR3 region has the DNA TGTGCCATCAGTGAGGGACAGGATAATGAAAAACTGTTTTTT. It translates to CAISEGQDNEKLFF.

This clone occurred once. The chain uses TRBV7-2 and TRBJ2-2; possible D gene TRBD1, 6 bases. Germline CDR1 and CDR2: SGHTA and FQGNSA. The CDR3 runs to 14 residues. Trimming took off 6 bases at V and 11 bases at J, with 19 bases between the two ends. CDR3 DNA: TGTGCCAGCAGAACTTTGGGGCAGGGGCGAGAGCTGTTTTTT. Protein: CASRTLGQGRELFF. Based on the CDR3 plus reference TRBV7-2 and TRBJ2-2, the full variable domain is GAGVSQSPSNKVTEKGKDVELRCDPISGHTALYWYRQSLGQGLEFLIYFQGNSAPDKSGLPSDRFSAERTGGSVSTLTIQRTQQEDSAVYLCASRTLGQGRELFFGEGSRLTVL.

V and J are TRBV30 and TRBJ1-3; 7 nucleotides line up with TRBD1. V lost 3 bases and J lost 0; bases outside the gene matches: 5. In germline, CDR1 is GTSNPN, CDR2 SVGIG (reference sequence). The CDR3 loop spans 15 amino acids. CDR3 sequence: CAWSGTANSGNTIYF. CDR3 DNA sequence: TGTGCCTGGAGCGGGACAGCCAACTCTGGAAACACCATATATTTT.

The chain couples TRBV30 to TRBJ2-3; 10 bases map to TRBD2. Germline CDR1 reads GTSNPN; CDR2 reads SVGIG (reference sequence). Trimming removed 0 bases from V and 7 bases from J; junction bases left unmatched: 7. The CDR3 length is 15 residues. CDR3 loop: CAWSVIAGGWNTQYF. The CDR3 coding sequence is TGTGCCTGGAGTGTAATAGCGGGGGGCTGGAATACGCAGTATTTT.

This chain connects TRBV28 to TRBJ1-5; 8 bases align to TRBD1. The CDR3 consists of 15 residues. Looked up from germline, CDR1 is MDHEN and CDR2 is SYDVKM. V lost 7 bases, J lost 1 base, and 6 bases stayed unmatched. CDR3 sequence (DNA): TGTGCCAGCATGCCGACAGGGGTCAGCAATCAGCCCCAGCATTTT. Translation: CASMPTGVSNQPQHF.

The CDR3 DNA follows: TGTGCCAGTAGTAGAGACACGGCGGGAGAAAAACTGTTTTTT. Protein product: CASSRDTAGEKLFF. The chain has TRBV19 and TRBJ1-4; D is undetermined. Trimming cost V 4 bases and J 8 bases, with 14 bases left between them. CDR3 size: 14 residues. CDR1 LNHDA and CDR2 SQIVND come from the germline V gene (reference sequence).

V is TRBV5-4 and J is TRBJ1-2, with TRBD1 identical over 9 bases. The V gene end was trimmed by 3 bases and the J gene end by 5 bases; junction bases not matched to a gene: 8. Germline V gives CDR1 SGHNT, CDR2 YYREEE (reference sequence). This CDR3 comprises 15 residues. Written as DNA, the CDR3 is TGTGCCAGCAGCTCACAGGGGGCGCATCGATATGGCTACACCTTC. This gives the protein CASSSQGAHRYGYTF.

The chain links TRBV29-1 to TRBJ2-1; possible D gene TRBD2, 5 bases. The V and J ends lost 7 bases and 7 bases respectively, with 14 bases between them. The CDR3 contains 12 residues. Germline CDR1 reads SQVTM; CDR2 reads ANQGSEA. The CDR3 DNA reads TGCAGCGGCACCGGGGTTGTAAATGAGCAGTTCTTC. It codes for CSGTGVVNEQFF.

The chain couples TRBV5-5 to TRBJ2-5, with 13 bases that match TRBD2. The CDR3 totals 17 residues. Per germline, CDR1 SGHKS and CDR2 YYEKEE (reference sequence). V lost 2 bases, J lost 0 bases, and 4 bases stayed unmatched. CDR3 nucleotides: TGTGCCAGCAGCTTAGGACTAGCGGGGGCAGACCAAGAGACCCAGTACTTC. Protein: CASSLGLAGADQETQYF.

This clone was observed once. The rearrangement links TRBV18 to TRBJ1-1; TRBD1 agrees at 8 bases. This CDR3 has 14 amino acids. The ends lost 3 bases at V and 4 bases at J; junction bases unmatched: 4. CDR1 is KGHSH and CDR2 is LQKENI in the germline V gene. CDR3 sequence: CASSPRQGLTEAFF. As DNA, the CDR3 is TGTGCCAGCTCACCTCGACAGGGGCTCACTGAAGCTTTCTTT.

V and J are TRBV5-1 and TRBJ2-2; TRBD1 aligns across 8 bases. Trimming took 4 bases from V and 1 from J; bases not matched to a gene: 3. In germline, CDR1 is SGHRS, CDR2 YFSETQ. The CDR3 has 15 amino acids. The CDR3 reads CASSPTGVNTGELFF. CDR3 DNA sequence: TGCGCCAGCAGCCCGACAGGGGTGAACACCGGGGAGCTGTTTTTT.

In its sample, this clone was seen once. The genes are TRBV6-5 and TRBJ2-5, with 8 bases that match TRBD2. CDR1 MNHEY and CDR2 SVGAGI come from the germline V gene. Germline trimming cut 8 bases from V and 4 bases from J; bases unmatched to any gene: 6. The CDR3 totals 13 residues. In DNA, the CDR3 is TGTGCCAGCCTTGGACTAGCCCGAGAGACCCAGTACTTC. Encoded protein: CASLGLARETQYF.

The chain couples TRBV29-1 to TRBJ2-7; D call uncertain. The CDR3 covers 11 residues. Between the trimmed V and J ends, which lost 0 bases and 6 bases, there was a span of 6 bases. The V gene's germline CDR1 is SQVTM and CDR2 ANQGSEA. CDR3 sequence: CSVEDPSEQYF. In DNA form, the CDR3 reads TGCAGCGTTGAAGATCCTAGCGAGCAGTACTTC.

DNA of the CDR3: TGTGCCAGCAGTGAACCGACCGGTGCGCGGCAGCCCCAGCATTTT. Translation gives CASSEPTGARQPQHF. This rearrangement joins TRBV2 to TRBJ1-5; D uncertain. CDR3 length: 15 amino acids. Germline CDR1 is SNHLY and CDR2 is FYNNEI. V gave up 2 bases and J gave up 7 bases, with 15 bases separating them.

V usage is TRBV7-8 and J usage is TRBJ1-4, with 10 bases identical to TRBD1. The junction had 5 bases not matched to a gene; V was cut back by 2 bases and J by 8 bases. Germline lookup yields CDR1 SGHVS and CDR2 FQNEAQ. This CDR3 contains 15 residues. CDR3 region: CASSLRQGAWEKLFF. CDR3 coding DNA: TGTGCCAGCAGCTTAAGACAGGGGGCTTGGGAAAAACTGTTTTTT.

The V gene is TRBV7-9, the J gene TRBJ1-4; maybe TRBD1 (6 bases). Between the trimmed V and J ends, which lost 5 bases and 1 base, there was a span of 17 bases. Germline CDR1 and CDR2: SEHNR and FQNEAQ (reference sequence). The CDR3 is made up of 17 amino acids. The CDR3 spells CASSVRDTRRTNEKLFF. The CDR3 coding sequence is TGTGCCAGCAGCGTCCGGGACACTAGGAGAACTAATGAAAAACTGTTTTTT.

This rearrangement joins TRBV7-8 to TRBJ2-4, with D perhaps matching TRBD1 (6 bases). This CDR3 is 15 amino acids long. V was clipped by 2 bases and J by 2 bases, with 10 bases between them. The germline CDR1 and CDR2 sequences are SGHVS and FQNEAQ. CDR3 region: CASSLSRGTKNIQYF. CDR3 DNA sequence: TGTGCCAGCAGCTTATCTAGGGGGACCAAAAACATTCAGTACTTC.

This sequence joins TRBV6-5 and TRBJ1-2; 9 bases match TRBD1. V shed 6 bases, J shed 3 bases, and the junction held 5 bases outside the gene matches. CDR1 and CDR2 from the germline V gene are MNHEY and SVGAGI. This CDR3 has 14 amino acids. CDR3 in DNA: TGTGCCAGCAGCCCGACAGGGGGATACTATGGCTACACCTTC. It codes for CASSPTGGYYGYTF.